Following are 24 T cell receptor beta chains from one sample sequenced in a study of blood T cell repertoires in COVID-19. Here immunoSEQ multiplex PCR was the method, and the copy in TCRdb shows in-frame clones only, minus some. This table has under 90,000 clones, roughly 89% appearing once. Sequences were obtained from peripheral blood. These receptors were obtained from a man aged 55 to 70 with acute or convalescent COVID-19.

This clone occurred once. The chain is built from TRBV11-3 and TRBJ2-1, with TRBD2 identical over 7 bases. The CDR3 extends over 14 amino acids. The V and J ends lost 4 bases and 4 bases, in that order; junction bases with no gene match: 4. Germline V gene data show CDR1 as SGHNT and CDR2 as YENEEA. CDR3 loop: CASSSREGYNEQFF. In DNA, the CDR3 is TGTGCCAGCAGCTCCAGGGAGGGGTACAATGAGCAGTTCTTC.

This clone was seen once. V gene TRBV9 combines with J gene TRBJ2-5; tentative D call: TRBD2 (7 bases). Germline V gene sequence: CDR1 SGDLS, CDR2 YYNGEE. V was pared by 2 bases and J by 2 bases, with 10 bases between. The CDR3 contains 14 residues. The CDR3 loop is CASSVGGAQETQYF. The CDR3 region has the DNA TGTGCCAGCAGCGTGGGGGGGGCGCAAGAGACCCAGTACTTC.

The rearrangement links TRBV11-2 to TRBJ2-1, with 11 bases that match TRBD2. CDR3 length: 16 amino acids. The V and J ends lost 2 bases and 5 bases, in that order; junction bases with no gene match: 5. Germline CDR1 and CDR2: SGHAT and FQNNGV. This chain's CDR3 is CASSLILAGGNNEQFF. The CDR3 DNA reads as TGTGCCAGCAGCTTAATTCTAGCGGGGGGCAACAATGAGCAGTTCTTC.

V usage is TRBV19 and J usage is TRBJ1-1, with D unclear. V lost 3 bases to trimming and J lost 1 base, with 6 bases between them. The V gene's germline CDR1 is LNHDA and CDR2 SQIVND (reference sequence). This CDR3 has 13 residues. DNA for the CDR3: TGTGCCAGTAGTATCCCAGGGAACACTGAAGCTTTCTTT. This translates into CASSIPGNTEAFF. Complete variable domain (other parts from reference TRBV19 and TRBJ1-1): DGGITQSPKYLFRKEGQNVTLSCEQNLNHDAMYWYRQDPGQGLRLIYYSQIVNDFQKGDIAEGYSVSREKKESFPLTVTSAQKNPTAFYLCASSIPGNTEAFFGQGTRLTVV.

The chain links TRBV6-2 or TRBV6-3 to TRBJ2-3; a weak D match, TRBD2 (5 bases). The V end was cut by 4 bases, the J end by 3 bases, with 17 bases between. There are 16 residues in the CDR3. CDR1 MNHEY and CDR2 SVGEGT come from the germline V gene. CDR3 loop: CASSWTRTGGTDTQYF. CDR3 nucleotides: TGTGCCAGCAGTTGGACCCGGACTGGAGGAACAGATACGCAGTATTTT.

The V and J genes are TRBV5-6 and TRBJ2-3; 8 positions agree with TRBD2. The germline V gene has CDR1 SGHDT and CDR2 YYEEEE. This CDR3 region has 14 residues. The V and J ends lost 1 base and 10 bases, in that order; junction bases with no gene match: 8. The CDR3 DNA sequence: TGTGCCAGCAGCTTGAGTAGCGGGGAAACCGCGCAGTATTTT. Residues: CASSLSSGETAQYF.

Notes on this clone: At one of its ends the junction is not consistent with the germline gene, which may arise from a read error. This chain connects TRBV30 to TRBJ1-1, with a possible D match to TRBD1 (6 bases). The CDR3 totals 14 residues. Looked up from germline, CDR1 is GTSNPN and CDR2 is SVGIG (reference sequence). Here the CDR3 reads CAWSVVQGNTEAFF. CDR3 nucleotide sequence: TGTGCCTGGAGTGTAGTACAGGGTAACACGGAAGCTTTCTTT.

By share, this clone ranks as medium-sized. This sequence joins TRBV19 and TRBJ1-1; the D gene is possibly TRBD1 (6 bases). The CDR3 is 15 amino acids. Germline CDR1 is LNHDA and CDR2 is SQIVND (reference sequence). V was pared by 3 bases and J by 3 bases, with 14 bases between. CDR3 nucleotide sequence: TGTGCCAGTAGTATCGAAGGACAGTCTTACACTGAAGCTTTCTTT. It yields the protein CASSIEGQSYTEAFF.

V and J are TRBV15 and TRBJ1-5; unclear D gene. The CDR3 totals 13 residues. V lost 0 bases and J 3 bases, leaving 3 bases between the germline ends. Germline CDR1 and CDR2: LNHNV and YYDKDF (reference sequence). CDR3 residues: CATSREANQPQHF. The CDR3 region has the DNA TGTGCCACCAGCAGAGAGGCCAATCAGCCCCAGCATTTT.

The chain links TRBV12-3 or TRBV12-4 to TRBJ1-6; no reliable D call. This CDR3 comprises 12 residues. V was pared by 1 base and J by 10 bases, with 5 bases between. This CDR3 reads CASSLERSPLHF. For the CDR3, the DNA is TGTGCCAGCAGTTTAGAGAGGTCACCCCTCCACTTT.

A note on this clone: One junction end disagrees with the germline gene, perhaps due to a read error. Other nucleotide sequences from this sample produce the same CDR3. The chain carries TRBV19 and TRBJ1-1; TRBD1 matches 8 bases. This CDR3 is 13 amino acids long. The germline V gene has CDR1 LNHDA and CDR2 SQIVND (reference sequence). CDR3 sequence reads: CASSLDRGTEAFF. The CDR3 nucleotides read TGTGCCAGTAGTCTAGACAGGGGCACTGAAGCTTTCTTT.

CDR3 in amino acids: CASSASQGWSGELFF. The CDR3 DNA reads as TGTGCCAGCAGCGCCTCACAGGGGTGGAGCGGGGAGCTGTTTTTT. The chain has TRBV9 and TRBJ2-2; 7 bases map to TRBD1. The CDR3 is 15 residues long. Germline-derived CDR1 and CDR2 are SGDLS and YYNGEE. V shed 3 bases, J shed 7 bases, and the junction held 9 bases outside the gene matches. The variable domain in full, completed from reference TRBV9 and TRBJ2-2, reads DSGVTQTPKHLITATGQRVTLRCSPRSGDLSVYWYQQSLDQGLQFLIQYYNGEERAKGNILERFSAQQFPDLHSELNLSSLELGDSALYFCASSASQGWSGELFFGEGSRLTVL.

The chain joins TRBV4-3 to TRBJ2-5; the match to TRBD2 covers 8 bases. Germline CDR1 reads LGHNA; CDR2 reads YSLEER. The length of the CDR3 is 17 residues. V dropped 4 bases and J dropped 1; count of bases not matched to a gene: 11. The CDR3, as DNA: TGCGCCAGCAGCCCGGGGGGGGCCGTGACCCTCCAAGAGACCCAGTACTTC. The encoded protein is CASSPGGAVTLQETQYF.

V usage is TRBV6-2 or TRBV6-3 and J usage is TRBJ1-1; 7 nucleotides agree with TRBD1. Germline CDR1 and CDR2: MNHEY and SVGEGT. The CDR3 covers 14 residues. J was trimmed by 4 bases and V by 2 bases; bases with no gene match: 4. CDR3 region: CASSYKGTVTEAFF. For the CDR3, the DNA is TGTGCCAGCAGTTACAAGGGGACAGTCACTGAAGCTTTCTTT.

V is TRBV5-1 and J is TRBJ2-3; 9 positions agree with TRBD2. The junction had 6 bases not matched to a gene; V was cut back by 0 bases and J by 4 bases. CDR1 SGHRS and CDR2 YFSETQ come from the germline V gene. The CDR3 loop spans 16 amino acids. The CDR3 sequence: CASSLEGSGGPDTQYF. The CDR3 DNA reads TGCGCCAGCAGCTTGGAGGGTAGCGGGGGACCAGATACGCAGTATTTT.

The genes are TRBV6-5 and TRBJ1-2, with 7 bases fitting TRBD1. Unmatched junction bases numbered 7, after V lost 4 bases and J lost 2 bases. The germline CDR1 and CDR2 sequences are MNHEY and SVGAGI. CDR3 length: 15 amino acids. In nucleotides, the CDR3 is TGTGCCAGCAGTTTGGACAGGTCCTACAACTATGGCTACACCTTC. Amino acids: CASSLDRSYNYGYTF.

The V gene is TRBV30, the J gene TRBJ1-3; 7 nucleotides align to TRBD1. The germline V gene encodes CDR1 GTSNPN and CDR2 SVGIG (reference sequence). The ends lost 2 bases at V and 4 bases at J; junction bases unmatched: 8. CDR3 length: 15 amino acids. CDR3 amino acids: CAWSSGDRRGNTIYF. The CDR3 DNA reads as TGTGCCTGGAGTTCGGGGGACAGAAGGGGAAACACCATATATTTT.

J is TRBJ2-7 and V is TRBV4-3; 10 nucleotides align to TRBD2. The CDR3 spans 15 residues. The J segment lost 5 bases and the V segment lost 3 bases, leaving 7 bases of the junction unmatched. CDR1 is LGHNA, CDR2 YSLEER, per germline. The CDR3 nucleotides are TGCGCCAGCAGCCATGGCCTCCTAGCGGGGGACGAGCAGTACTTC. Its translation is CASSHGLLAGDEQYF.

This chain links TRBV24-1 with TRBJ1-1; TRBD1 matches at 8 bases. Trimming removed 2 bases from V and 1 base from J; junction bases left unmatched: 2. Germline CDR1 KGHDR, CDR2 SFDVKD. The CDR3 has 15 amino acids. The CDR3 nucleotides read TGTGCCACCAGTGATTCCGGGACAGGGAACACTGAAGCTTTCTTT. Translated, it gives CATSDSGTGNTEAFF.

The chain links TRBV7-2 to TRBJ1-3, with D possibly matching TRBD1 (6 bases). Germline V gene data show CDR1 as SGHTA and CDR2 as FQGNSA. This CDR3 comprises 14 residues. V lost 5 bases and J lost 8, with 16 bases in between. The CDR3, as DNA: TGTGCCAGCAGCCCCGGAGCCGACAGGCACACCATATATTTT. Translating it yields CASSPGADRHTIYF.

The V gene is TRBV7-9, the J gene TRBJ1-6; 7 bases match TRBD1. The length of the CDR3 is 14 residues. Germline lookup yields CDR1 SEHNR and CDR2 FQNEAQ (reference sequence). V lost 4 bases to trimming and J lost 5 bases; unmatched junction nucleotides: 2. The CDR3 protein is CASSYGQDNSPLHF. The CDR3 nucleotides read TGTGCCAGCAGCTACGGACAGGATAATTCACCCCTCCACTTT.

This sequence joins TRBV5-3 and TRBJ1-6; 8 bases are shared with TRBD1. TRBV5-3 is designated an ORF whose function remains uncertain. The CDR3 consists of 16 residues. Losses at the gene ends were 0 bases for V and 6 bases for J; bases not matched to a gene: 5. CDR3 sequence (DNA): TGTGCCAGAAGCTTGGTGGACAGGGACTCTAATTCACCCCTCCACTTT. Its translation is CARSLVDRDSNSPLHF.

This chain links TRBV3-1 (or the pseudogene TRBV3-2) with TRBJ1-1; D unresolved. Germline V lookup: CDR1 LGHDT, CDR2 YNNKEL (reference sequence). V was trimmed by 1 base and J by 10 bases, leaving 13 bases between them. CDR3 length equals 13 residues. CDR3 region: CASSQGEVRGAFF. The CDR3 DNA reads as TGTGCCAGCAGCCAAGGCGAGGTTCGAGGAGCTTTCTTT.

The gene calls are TRBV21-1 and TRBJ1-2; the tabulated D call, TRBD1, remains unverified against the DNA. TRBV21-1 counts as a pseudogene. CDR3 length equals 15 residues. DNA of the CDR3: TGTGCCAGCGGGACAAGTCCCCAACGCGGCTATGGCTACACCTTC. Its protein product is CASGTSPQRGYGYTF.